This entry is about one TCR beta chain. Measured with immunoSEQ multiplex PCR; TCRdb has only the in-frame clones, and not every one. Altogether 200,000 to 300,000 clones are present, about 90% being singletons, with the ten largest covering about 1.6%. The data were obtained in a study of blood T cell repertoires in COVID-19. Looking at the study overall: Sample material is recorded as cDNA or gDNA derived from T cells, B-cell-depleted T cells, or PBMCs.

The germline gives CDR1 SGHNT, CDR2 YYREEE (reference sequence). The CDR3 contains 15 residues. The V segment lost 3 bases and the J segment 1 base; nucleotides outside the gene matches: 5. Sequencing input: peripheral blood. V gene TRBV5-4 combines with J gene TRBJ1-1; 8 nucleotides align to TRBD1. The TCR sequence derives from a woman aged 40 to 49 who had recovered from COVID-19. Here the CDR3 reads CASSWTGRQNTEAFF. CDR3 nucleotides: TGTGCCAGCAGCTGGACAGGGCGCCAGAACACTGAAGCTTTCTTT.